This passage covers 13 T cell receptor beta chains from one sample sequenced in a study of cytomegalovirus exposure and HLA in healthy donors. The PCR was carried out with 60 Vbeta primers and 13 Jbeta primers. Assay used: immunoSEQ multiplex PCR; TCRdb lists only in-frame clones, some missing. The table shows approximately 170,000 clones, with approximately 79% occurring only once. Sequences were obtained from PBMCs. The source is a woman in her late teens or twenties in good health and CMV-seronegative.

The DNA for the CDR3 is TGTGCCAGCAGCCTCGGGGGTTATCAGCCCCAGCATTTT. It is translated as CASSLGGYQPQHF. The V and J genes are TRBV5-6 and TRBJ1-5, with a weak D call TRBD1 (5 bases). CDR1 is SGHDT, CDR2 YYEEEE, per germline. V was trimmed by 4 bases and J by 5 bases, leaving 10 bases between them. This CDR3 has 13 amino acids.

A remark on this clone: At one boundary the junction diverges from the germline segment, which might be a read error. CDR3 in amino acids: CASSSGTGENERFF. The CDR3, as DNA: TGTGCCAGTAGTTCCGGGACAGGGGAGAATGAGCGGTTCTTC. The chain has TRBV19 and TRBJ2-1; the match to TRBD1 covers 10 bases. CDR3 size: 14 residues. From germline, CDR1 is LNHDA and CDR2 SQIVND (reference sequence).

This clone was picked up a small number of times. The chain recombines TRBV30 with TRBJ2-2; possibly TRBD2 for D (5 bases). V lost 2 bases, J lost 6 bases, and 10 bases lay in between. The CDR3 is made up of 13 amino acids. Per the germline V gene, CDR1 is GTSNPN and CDR2 is SVGIG (reference sequence). CDR3 DNA sequence: TGTGCCTGGAGTCTCCTCGGGGCCGGGGAGCTGTTTTTT. This sequence encodes CAWSLLGAGELFF.

This chain uses TRBV18 with TRBJ2-3, with 8 bases lining up with TRBD1. CDR1 is KGHSH and CDR2 is LQKENI in the germline V gene. The CDR3 loop spans 14 amino acids. Losses at the gene ends were 3 bases for V and 5 bases for J; bases not matched to a gene: 4. The CDR3 is CASSPGQGRDTQYF. The CDR3, as DNA: TGTGCCAGCTCACCTGGACAGGGCCGAGATACGCAGTATTTT.

V and J are TRBV6-1 and TRBJ2-1, with D maybe TRBD2 (6 bases). Germline loops: CDR1 MNHNS, CDR2 SASEGT. V gave up 1 base and J gave up 4 bases, with 14 bases separating them. The CDR3 extends over 16 amino acids. CDR3 region: CASSEVGDLIYNEQFF. The DNA of the CDR3 is TGTGCCAGCAGTGAAGTGGGGGACTTGATTTACAATGAGCAGTTCTTC.

The chain combines TRBV19 with TRBJ1-2; D uncertain. Germline V gene data show CDR1 as LNHDA and CDR2 as SQIVND (reference sequence). The CDR3 covers 15 residues. V lost 2 bases to trimming and J lost 2 bases, with 12 bases between them. The CDR3 loop is CASSISLTPNYGYTF. The CDR3 DNA reads TGTGCCAGTAGTATATCCCTAACCCCCAACTATGGCTACACCTTC.

The V and J genes are TRBV15 and TRBJ2-7; TRBD2 aligns across 9 bases. J lost 4 bases, V lost 4 bases, and 5 bases had no gene match. The CDR3 runs 14 residues. Germline values: CDR1 LNHNV, CDR2 YYDKDF (reference sequence). The CDR3 protein is CATSTTSGKYEQYF. CDR3 nucleotides: TGTGCCACCAGCACGACTAGCGGAAAATACGAGCAGTACTTC.

V is TRBV6-1 and J is TRBJ1-3; D may be TRBD1 (6 bases). From germline, CDR1 is MNHNS and CDR2 SASEGT. Trimming took 1 base from V and 0 from J, leaving 7 bases between them. This CDR3 comprises 15 residues. Here the CDR3 reads CASSEEGGSGNTIYF. CDR3 nucleotide sequence: TGTGCCAGCAGTGAAGAAGGGGGCTCTGGAAACACCATATATTTT.

The chain combines TRBV18 with TRBJ1-4; D unresolved. Germline CDR1 reads KGHSH; CDR2 reads LQKENI. Between the trimmed V and J ends, which lost 8 bases and 2 bases, there was a span of 15 bases. This CDR3 region has 15 residues. The CDR3 DNA reads as TGTGCCAGCCGAGAGGCCGGGTCGACTAATGAAAAACTGTTTTTT. This gives the protein CASREAGSTNEKLFF.

This chain joins TRBV30 and TRBJ1-6; 8 nucleotides align to TRBD1. Germline V gives CDR1 GTSNPN, CDR2 SVGIG (reference sequence). CDR3 length: 13 amino acids. V shed 5 bases and J 9 bases; nucleotides not matched to a gene: 6. CDR3 coding DNA: TGTGCCTGGCGGGACAGGTTGGGTTCACCCCTCCACTTT. The encoded protein is CAWRDRLGSPLHF.

The rearrangement uses TRBV10-3 and TRBJ2-3; D might be TRBD1 (6 bases). The germline V gene has CDR1 ENHRY and CDR2 SYGVKD. Trimming pared 2 bases from V and 3 bases from J, leaving 6 bases between. The CDR3 totals 13 residues. The CDR3 sequence is CAISETGTDTQYF. In DNA form, the CDR3 reads TGTGCCATCAGTGAGACAGGGACAGATACGCAGTATTTT.

The chain is built from TRBV4-2 and TRBJ1-5; possibly TRBD1 for D (5 bases). V was trimmed by 0 bases and J by 0 bases, leaving 18 bases between them. This CDR3 has 19 amino acids. Germline CDR1 is LGHNA and CDR2 is YNFKEQ. For the CDR3, the DNA is TGTGCCAGCAGCCAAGAATTGATATCGGGGGGAAATAGCAATCAGCCCCAGCATTTT. This encodes CASSQELISGGNSNQPQHF.

J is TRBJ1-2 and V is TRBV27, with 8 bases that match TRBD1. The CDR3 extends over 13 amino acids. The J segment lost 7 bases and the V segment lost 8 bases, leaving 9 bases of the junction unmatched. CDR1 and CDR2 from the germline V gene are MNHEY and SMNVEV (reference sequence). This CDR3 is CASRTGGGPGYTF. The CDR3 nucleotides read TGTGCCAGCCGAACAGGGGGGGGGCCTGGCTACACCTTC.